This T cell receptor (beta chain) was recovered during a study of yellow fever vaccine responses in identical twins. Via MiXCR, TCRdb re-called the RT-PCR reads, giving one row per CDR3 protein. The table records over 8,500 distinct CDR3 sequences, over 80% of them present only once. The sequencing used T cells from blood (PBMCs), unsorted or a sorted subset (not recorded which), collected before or after yellow fever vaccination (not recorded which). The TCR comes from a woman younger than 35 who received the yellow fever vaccine.

The CDR3: CASSSLDRGLGETQYF. CDR3 bases: TGTGCCAGCAGCTCTCTCGACAGGGGGCTTGGGGAGACCCAGTACTTC. The rearrangement links TRBV5-4 to TRBJ2-5; 10 positions agree with TRBD1. Looked up from germline, CDR1 is SGHNT and CDR2 is YYREEE (reference sequence). The CDR3 spans 16 residues. Trimming cost V 3 bases and J 5 bases; bases outside gene matches: 10.